The clone carrying this T cell receptor beta chain came up many times. The sample comes from a study of blood T cell repertoires in COVID-19. The study drew participants aged about 18 to 89 years from about two dozen US areas. Using immunoSEQ multiplex PCR, the repertoire was profiled, and TCRdb retains in-frame clones only, with some absent. Of about 180,000 clones listed, 84% were seen once; the top ten hold 15%. Material for sequencing was PBMCs or T cells enriched from blood (not recorded which). The clonotype was recovered from a man aged 50-60 years who had recovered from COVID-19.

The CDR3 region is CASSMLLSRGPLGTDTQYF. The CDR3 nucleotides are TGTGCCAGTAGTATGCTCCTTAGCCGAGGGCCTCTCGGCACAGATACGCAGTATTTT. This chain uses TRBV19 with TRBJ2-3; D perhaps matches TRBD2 (5 bases). This CDR3 is 19 amino acids long. Germline V gene data show CDR1 as LNHDA and CDR2 as SQIVND (reference sequence). V lost 3 bases to trimming and J lost 1 base, with 23 bases between them.